The sequence of this TCR beta chain was determined in a study of T cells after yellow fever vaccination. Per germline, CDR1 SGHRS and CDR2 YFSETQ. The CDR3 extends over 14 amino acids. Overall study results and limits: The presence of abundant clonotypes contaminating from the bulk population was possible in FACS-sorted repertoires.

This clonotype was found many times. Its matching antigen is unknown. A read error may produce the germline difference seen at one junction end. TCRdb re-analysed the 5' RACE reads in MiXCR, keeping a single row per CDR3 protein. The sample includes 550,000 to 750,000 distinct CDR3 sequences, less than 15% of them seen just once. This TCR came from a man aged 30 to 39 who received the YFV17D yellow fever vaccine. The specimen comprised PBMCs, sampled on the day of the yellow fever booster vaccination. V usage is TRBV5-1 and J usage is TRBJ2-5, with D possibly matching TRBD2 (7 bases). CDR3 region: CASSLGGGQETQYF. Here the CDR3 DNA reads TGTGCCAGCAGCTTGGGAGGGGGACAAGAGACCCAGTACTTC.